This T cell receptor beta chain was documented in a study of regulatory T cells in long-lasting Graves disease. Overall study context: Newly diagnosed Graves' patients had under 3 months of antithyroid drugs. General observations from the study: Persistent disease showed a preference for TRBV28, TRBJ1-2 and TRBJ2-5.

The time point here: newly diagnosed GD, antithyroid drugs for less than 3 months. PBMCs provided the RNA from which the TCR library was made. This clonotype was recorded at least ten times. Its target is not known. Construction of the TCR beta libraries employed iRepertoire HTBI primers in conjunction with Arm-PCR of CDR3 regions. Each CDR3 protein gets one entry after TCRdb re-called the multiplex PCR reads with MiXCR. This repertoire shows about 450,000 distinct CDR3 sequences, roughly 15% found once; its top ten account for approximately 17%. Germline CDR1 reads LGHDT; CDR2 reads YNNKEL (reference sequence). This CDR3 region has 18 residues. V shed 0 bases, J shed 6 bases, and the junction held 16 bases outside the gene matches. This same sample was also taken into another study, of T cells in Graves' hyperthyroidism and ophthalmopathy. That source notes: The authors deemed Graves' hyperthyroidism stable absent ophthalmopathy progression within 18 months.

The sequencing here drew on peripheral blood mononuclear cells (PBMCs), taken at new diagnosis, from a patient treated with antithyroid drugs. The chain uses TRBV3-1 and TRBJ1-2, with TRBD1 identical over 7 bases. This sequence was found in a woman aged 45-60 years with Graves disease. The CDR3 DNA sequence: TGTGCCAGCAGCCAAGATGGGGGCCGGACAGGCCGTTTGCATGGCTACACCTTC. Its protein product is CASSQDGGRTGRLHGYTF.